Presented here are 5 T cell receptor beta chains from one specimen sequenced in a study of cytomegalovirus exposure and HLA in healthy donors. A multiplex PCR was run with 60 Vbeta primers and 13 Jbeta primers. Profiling relied on immunoSEQ multiplex PCR, and the TCRdb table lists in-frame clones only, not all of them. The table has about 160,000 clones, about 80% seen once. The sample comprised PBMCs. These receptor sequences come from a man in his forties or fifties in good health and CMV-seronegative.

This clone appeared a single time. The V and J genes are TRBV10-1 and TRBJ2-3; 9 bases line up with TRBD2. Trimming took 5 bases from V and 5 from J; bases not matched to a gene: 8. Germline assignment: CDR1 WNHNN and CDR2 SYGVQD (reference sequence). This CDR3 spans 15 amino acids. CDR3 region: CASSRAGGPLDTQYF. CDR3 in DNA: TGCGCCAGCAGTAGGGCGGGAGGGCCTCTAGATACGCAGTATTTT.

The rearrangement joins TRBV4-1 to TRBJ1-1, with D perhaps TRBD1 (6 bases). Trimming cost V 1 base and J 5 bases, with 8 bases left between them. There are 13 residues in the CDR3. Germline lookup yields CDR1 MGHRA and CDR2 YSYEKL. The CDR3 DNA sequence: TGCGCCAGCAGCCAAGGGGACATTACTGAAGCTTTCTTT. It specifies CASSQGDITEAFF.

The rearrangement joins TRBV6-5 to TRBJ2-3; D remains unclear. Trimming left V 2 bases short and J 7 bases short, with 13 bases between. The CDR3 runs 14 residues. CDR1 and CDR2 (germline): MNHEY, SVGAGI. This CDR3 is CASSYDTLPYTQYF. The CDR3 region has the DNA TGTGCCAGCAGTTACGATACCCTACCTTATACGCAGTATTTT.

This clone was picked up one time. The CDR3 spells CASSPYLAGGADTQYF. The DNA of the CDR3 is TGTGCCAGCAGCCCCTACCTAGCGGGAGGCGCAGATACGCAGTATTTT. The chain carries TRBV27 and TRBJ2-3; 11 positions match TRBD2. The CDR3 contains 16 residues. Germline loops: CDR1 MNHEY, CDR2 SMNVEV (reference sequence). V was clipped by 6 bases and J by 4 bases; unmatched bases: 9.

CDR3 protein: CASSLPPGSSYNEQFF. CDR3 nucleotides: TGTGCCAGCAGCTTGCCCCCTGGGAGCTCCTACAATGAGCAGTTCTTC. This chain uses TRBV5-4 with TRBJ2-1; TRBD2 is a possible D gene (5 bases). The CDR3 consists of 16 residues. CDR1 is SGHNT, CDR2 YYREEE, per germline (reference sequence). V was cut by 1 base and J by 0 bases, with 11 bases left in between.